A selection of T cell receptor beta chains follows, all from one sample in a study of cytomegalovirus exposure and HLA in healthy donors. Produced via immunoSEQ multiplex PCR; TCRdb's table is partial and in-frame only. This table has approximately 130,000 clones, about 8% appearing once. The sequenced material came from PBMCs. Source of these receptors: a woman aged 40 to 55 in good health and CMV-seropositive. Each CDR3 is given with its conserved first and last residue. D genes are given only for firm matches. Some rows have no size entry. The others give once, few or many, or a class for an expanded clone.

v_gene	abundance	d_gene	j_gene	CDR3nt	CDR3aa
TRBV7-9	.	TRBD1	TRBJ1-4	TGTGCCAGCAGCCTCAGGGGGACGGGGACTGATGAAAAACTGTTTTTT	CASSLRGTGTDEKLFF
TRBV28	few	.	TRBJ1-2	TGTGCCAGCACTGCACCGGGAGGGGGATTGTATCCTTTTTATGGCTACACCTTC	CASTAPGGGLYPFYGYTF
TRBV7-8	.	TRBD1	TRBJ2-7	TGTGCCAGCAGCTTAGTGGGGACAGGGTTTTACGAGCAGTACTTC	CASSLVGTGFYEQYF
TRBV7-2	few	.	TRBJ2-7	TGTGCCAGCAGCCCTTTAGAGGGCGGGCAGTACTTC	CASSPLEGGQYF
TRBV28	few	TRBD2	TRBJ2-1	TGTGCCAGCAGTTCGCCCCTCGGGGGGAATGAGCAGTTCTTC	CASSSPLGGNEQFF
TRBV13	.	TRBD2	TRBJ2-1	TGTGCCAGCAGCTTAGGTGGACTAGCGGGTGGGAATGAGCAGTTCTTC	CASSLGGLAGGNEQFF
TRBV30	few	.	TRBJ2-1	TGTGCCTGGACCGGGGGGCACTACAATGAGCAGTTCTTC	CAWTGGHYNEQFF
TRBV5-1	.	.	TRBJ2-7	TGCGCCAGCAGCTTGATAGGCAGGAACCACGAGCAGTACTTC	CASSLIGRNHEQYF
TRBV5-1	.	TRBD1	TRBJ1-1	TGCGCCAGCAGCATCGGACAGGGGGCGTTATACACTGAAGCTTTCTTT	CASSIGQGALYTEAFF
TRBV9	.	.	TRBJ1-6	TGTGCCAGCAGCGTAGAAGGGAACCAGGGTTCACCCCTCCACTTT	CASSVEGNQGSPLHF
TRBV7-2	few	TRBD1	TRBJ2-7	TGTGCCAGCAGCTCCACAGGGGGCGGGGAGCAGTACTTC	CASSSTGGGEQYF
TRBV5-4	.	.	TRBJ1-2	TGTGCCAGCAGCTTGCTGGAGGGTGACGGCTACACCTTC	CASSLLEGDGYTF
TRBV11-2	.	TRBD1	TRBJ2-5	TGTGCCAGCAGCCAACAGGGGGTCCAAGAGACCCAGTACTTC	CASSQQGVQETQYF
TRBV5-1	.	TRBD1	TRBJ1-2	TGCGCCAGCAGCTTTGACAGGGCTGGCTACACCTTC	CASSFDRAGYTF
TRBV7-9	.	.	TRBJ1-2	TGTGCCAGCAGCTTACCCGCGGGTGGCGGAAAGACAGGTGGCTATGGCTACACCTTC	CASSLPAGGGKTGGYGYTF
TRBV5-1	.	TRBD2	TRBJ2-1	TGCGCCAGCAGCCCCGGGACTAGCGGGACTTACAATGAGCAGTTCTTC	CASSPGTSGTYNEQFF
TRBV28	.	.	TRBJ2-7	TGTGCCAGCAGTTTTGTCCTCGATCCCAAGAGCTCCTACGAGCAGTACTTC	CASSFVLDPKSSYEQYF